This TCR beta chain is from a study of CD8 T cells in Susac syndrome. RNA was extracted with the RNeasy kit, and a quantity of about 0.45 to 1 ug was reverse transcribed using random hexamers. TCRdb used MiXCR to reprocess the immunoSEQ multiplex PCR reads, holding one entry per CDR3 protein. This sample has about 200,000 distinct CDR3 sequences; more than 90% occur once, and the top ten carry approximately 0.09%. The sequenced sample consisted of CD4+ T cells from PBMCs. This clonotype was obtained from a human donor with multiple sclerosis.

The chain's CDR3 is CAWSVTDTEAFF. The CDR3 nucleotides read TGTGCCTGGAGTGTGACAGACACTGAAGCTTTCTTT. V gene TRBV30 combines with J gene TRBJ1-1; TRBD1 is a possible D gene (5 bases). Germline values: CDR1 GTSNPN, CDR2 SVGIG (reference sequence). Trimming pared 0 bases from V and 3 bases from J, leaving 5 bases between. This CDR3 has 12 residues.